Following are 29 T cell receptor beta chains from one sample sequenced in a study of blood T cells in healthy people across ages. For the second PCR, which ran for about 7 to 11 cycles, a sample-barcoded 5' primer and a J-beta primer mix were used. TCRdb analysed the 5' RACE reads with MiXCR anew, one entry per CDR3 protein. The top ten hold 15% to 20% of the sample, which has hundreds of thousands of distinct CDR3 sequences, around 30% seen once. Material for sequencing was blood. All receptors come from a woman of 80 years or more in good health.

This clonotype was seen many times. The chain joins TRBV10-3 to TRBJ2-1, with a weak D call TRBD1 (7 bases). The CDR3 loop spans 15 amino acids. The V gene lost 2 bases and the J gene lost 9 bases, with 17 bases spanning the gap. Germline-derived CDR1 and CDR2 are ENHRY and SYGVKD. The CDR3 spells CAISEQGGGSGEQFF. In DNA form, the CDR3 reads TGTGCCATCAGTGAGCAGGGGGGAGGCAGCGGTGAGCAGTTCTTC.

This clonotype was seen many times. CDR3 loop: CAISEVDRSYGYTF. CDR3 coding DNA: TGTGCCATCAGTGAGGTCGACAGGAGCTATGGCTACACCTTC. This rearrangement joins TRBV10-3 to TRBJ1-2, with D possibly matching TRBD1 (6 bases). V lost 2 bases and J 4 bases, leaving 11 bases between the germline ends. This CDR3 spans 14 amino acids. Germline assignment: CDR1 ENHRY and CDR2 SYGVKD.

The sample holds many counts of this clonotype. The chain has TRBV6-5 and TRBJ2-3, with 10 bases that match TRBD2. Germline CDR1 MNHEY, CDR2 SVGAGI. This CDR3 is 16 amino acids long. The V gene end was trimmed by 6 bases and the J gene end by 8 bases; junction bases not matched to a gene: 14. CDR3 coding DNA: TGTGCCAGCAGAGCCGTAGCGGGGGGAGGAGGTGGTACGCAGTATTTT. Encoded protein: CASRAVAGGGGGTQYF.

V and J are TRBV5-1 and TRBJ1-6; TRBD1 matches at 9 bases. V trimming: 0 bases; J trimming: 7 bases; junction bases outside the gene matches: 5. Germline assignment: CDR1 SGHRS and CDR2 YFSETQ. This CDR3 contains 16 residues. The CDR3 loop is CASSLGGQGWNSPLHF. The CDR3 DNA is TGCGCCAGCAGCTTGGGGGGACAGGGATGGAATTCACCCCTCCACTTT.

The chain recombines TRBV20-1 with TRBJ2-2; 8 bases are a match to TRBD2. This CDR3 is 15 amino acids long. Germline V gives CDR1 DFQATT, CDR2 SNEGSKA (reference sequence). The V gene end was trimmed by 0 bases and the J gene end by 7 bases; junction bases not matched to a gene: 7. The DNA for the CDR3 is TGCAGTGCTAGAGAGGTGCAGCGGGGGAGCGGGGAGCTGTTTTTT. It is translated as CSAREVQRGSGELFF.

The rearrangement links TRBV11-3 to TRBJ2-1; D unclear. The V gene's germline CDR1 is SGHNT and CDR2 YENEEA. Deletions cut 5 bases from V and 8 bases from J, with 10 bases between. This CDR3 spans 12 amino acids. The CDR3 coding sequence is TGTGCCAGCAGCCAGAACACTGATGAGCAGTTCTTC. This codes for CASSQNTDEQFF.

There are many counts of this clonotype. This chain joins TRBV7-9 and TRBJ2-1, with 11 bases lining up with TRBD1. From germline, CDR1 is SEHNR and CDR2 FQNEAQ (reference sequence). Unmatched junction bases numbered 15, after V lost 3 bases and J lost 8 bases. CDR3 length: 18 residues. CDR3 residues: CASSLILTSGQGGDEQFF. The CDR3 bases are TGTGCCAGCAGCTTGATCTTGACATCGGGACAGGGGGGGGATGAGCAGTTCTTC.

This clonotype was seen at least ten times. The gene calls are TRBV7-8 and TRBJ2-7, with D perhaps matching TRBD1 (5 bases). Trimming stripped 5 bases from V and 3 bases from J, with 11 bases between. The CDR3 is 13 amino acids. CDR1 is SGHVS and CDR2 is FQNEAQ in the germline V gene. The CDR3 here is CASSVGPRYEQYF. The CDR3 coding sequence is TGTGCCAGCAGCGTGGGGCCCCGCTACGAGCAGTACTTC.

This clonotype was seen repeatedly, ten times or more. This chain joins TRBV12-3 or TRBV12-4 and TRBJ1-2, with D perhaps matching TRBD1 (5 bases). Deletions cut 3 bases from V and 7 bases from J, with 12 bases between. CDR3 length equals 13 residues. The CDR3 here is CASSLGFGGGYTF. CDR3 DNA: TGTGCCAGCAGTTTGGGCTTTGGGGGTGGCTACACCTTC.

In its sample, this clonotype was seen many times. The chain recombines TRBV7-2 with TRBJ2-1; TRBD2 agrees at 11 bases. The CDR3 loop spans 15 amino acids. Germline values: CDR1 SGHTA, CDR2 FQGNSA. V lost 4 bases to trimming and J lost 4 bases; unmatched junction nucleotides: 3. For the CDR3, the DNA is TGTGCCAGCAGCTCGACTAGCGGGGTTTACAATGAGCAGTTCTTC. This sequence encodes CASSSTSGVYNEQFF.

This clonotype was observed a few times. This chain uses TRBV20-1 with TRBJ1-5; maybe TRBD1 (6 bases). Germline V CDR1 and CDR2: DFQATT, SNEGSKA (reference sequence). The CDR3 consists of 15 residues. The V gene lost 3 bases and the J gene lost 3 bases, with 15 bases spanning the gap. CDR3 amino acids: CSASGQGLYNQPQHF. The DNA of the CDR3 is TGCAGTGCTAGTGGCCAGGGGTTATACAATCAGCCCCAGCATTTT.

Points on this clonotype: The junction departs from the called germline gene at one end, perhaps through a read error. The chain is built from TRBV12-3 or TRBV12-4 and TRBJ2-3; D perhaps matches TRBD1 (5 bases). CDR3 length: 15 residues. The CDR3 coding sequence is TGTGCCAGCAGAATAGGAACAGGTCGCGCAGATACGGAGTATTTT. Translation gives CASRIGTGRADTEYF.

A word on this clonotype: This sequence may be a read error, since a much larger clone differs from it by one base. The rearrangement uses TRBV7-2 and TRBJ1-2; D unresolved. Looked up from germline, CDR1 is SGHTA and CDR2 is FQGNSA. Trimming shortened V by 3 bases and J by 8 bases, and 13 bases separated the two germline ends. CDR3 size: 13 residues. The CDR3 bases are TGTGCCAGCAGCTTCATGGAGGGAAGCGGCTACACCTTC. Protein sequence: CASSFMEGSGYTF.

This clonotype has a handful of counts. The gene calls are TRBV4-3 and TRBJ1-4; D gene unclear. Looked up from germline, CDR1 is LGHNA and CDR2 is YSLEER. The ends were cut back, 6 bases at V and 7 bases at J, with 15 bases in the middle. The CDR3 has 14 amino acids. Here the CDR3 reads CASSRGAFGEKLFF. In DNA, the CDR3 is TGCGCCAGCAGTCGGGGAGCCTTCGGTGAAAAACTGTTTTTT.

This clonotype was counted once. This may stem from a read error, because a much larger clone lies one nucleotide away. The chain carries TRBV20-1 and TRBJ2-1, with 8 bases identical to TRBD2. The end of the DNA aligns better with TRBJ2-7, so the J call may be wrong. Germline V lookup: CDR1 DFQATT, CDR2 SNEGSKA (reference sequence). CDR3 length equals 16 residues. The CDR3 DNA follows: TGCAGTGCCCGCCGGAGCGGGGGCAGCTCCTACAATGAGCAGTACTTC. Amino acids: CSARRSGGSSYNEQYF.

A note on this clonotype: A much larger clone differs from this one at a single base, so this may be a read error. This chain connects TRBV20-1 to TRBJ2-3, with D tentatively TRBD2 (7 bases). The CDR3 runs 14 residues. Deletions cut 6 bases from V and 4 bases from J, with 17 bases between. Germline assignment: CDR1 DFQATT and CDR2 SNEGSKA (reference sequence). The chain's CDR3 is CSARLAEGADTQYF. The CDR3 nucleotides are TGCAGTGCCAGACTAGCTGAGGGGGCAGATACGCAGTATTTT.

As to this clonotype: This may be a read error, as it is one base from a much larger clone. The chain uses TRBV4-3 and TRBJ2-1, with D unresolved. Per germline, CDR1 LGHNA and CDR2 YSLEER. This CDR3 spans 14 amino acids. CDR3: CASRQDLGSNEQFF. CDR3 DNA sequence: TGCGCCAGCAGGCAAGATCTGGGTAGCAATGAGCAGTTCTTC.

This chain uses TRBV6-1 with TRBJ1-5; 7 bases are shared with TRBD1. CDR3 length equals 16 residues. The germline V gene encodes CDR1 MNHNS and CDR2 SASEGT. V dropped 2 bases and J dropped 6; count of bases not matched to a gene: 10. CDR3 DNA sequence: TGTGCCAGCAGTGAAACCGGGACAGCGATCAGTCAGCCCCAGCATTTT. Protein: CASSETGTAISQPQHF.

The genes are TRBV6-1 and TRBJ2-3; D not certain. The germline V and J ends were trimmed by 5 bases and 2 bases, with 14 bases remaining between them. The CDR3 loop spans 15 amino acids. Germline V CDR1 and CDR2: MNHNS, SASEGT. CDR3 sequence (DNA): TGTGCCAGCAGTTTGGACCAACAATCCACAGATACGCAGTATTTT. Its translation: CASSLDQQSTDTQYF.

This clonotype was seen more than once but under ten times. A much larger clone lies one base from this, so it may be a read error. The chain is built from TRBV7-2 and TRBJ2-1; the match to TRBD2 covers 7 bases. The CDR3 extends over 16 amino acids. V lost 6 bases, J lost 10 bases, and 18 bases stayed unmatched. The germline gives CDR1 SGHTA, CDR2 FQGNSA. The DNA of the CDR3 is TGTGCCAGCAGTCTTGAAGCCGGGACTAACTTTAGGGAGCAGTTCTTC. This gives the protein CASSLEAGTNFREQFF. The full variable domain, in which reference TRBV7-2 and TRBJ2-1 provide the parts outside the CDR3, is GAGVSQSPSNKVTEKGKDVELRCDPISGHTALYWYRQSLGQGLEFLIYFQGNSAPDKSGLPSDRFSAERTGGSVSTLTIQRTQQEDSAVYLCASSLEAGTNFREQFFGPGTRLTVL.

V gene TRBV12-3 or TRBV12-4 combines with J gene TRBJ2-5; 9 nucleotides line up with TRBD1. This CDR3 is built from 17 residues. V lost 3 bases, J lost 0 bases, and 8 bases stayed unmatched. CDR3 protein: CASSFTLQGANQETQYF. CDR3 nucleotide sequence: TGTGCCAGCAGTTTTACCTTACAGGGGGCAAACCAAGAGACCCAGTACTTC.

Concerning this clonotype: Being one base from a much bigger clone, this may be a read error. The V gene is TRBV7-2, the J gene TRBJ2-1; weak D call: TRBD1 (5 bases). V was trimmed by 11 bases and J by 2 bases, leaving 13 bases between them. CDR1 SGHTA and CDR2 FQGNSA come from the germline V gene. The CDR3 has 13 residues. For the CDR3, the DNA is TGTGCCGGTTGCCCGACAGCCTACAATGAGCAGTTCTTC. This codes for CAGCPTAYNEQFF. Combining the CDR3 with reference TRBV7-2 and TRBJ2-1 gives the whole variable domain GAGVSQSPSNKVTEKGKDVELRCDPISGHTALYWYRQSLGQGLEFLIYFQGNSAPDKSGLPSDRFSAERTGGSVSTLTIQRTQQEDSAVYLCAGCPTAYNEQFFGPGTRLTVL.

This clonotype was counted at least ten times. The J gene is TRBJ1-2, the V gene TRBV2; 7 bases agree with TRBD1. V gave up 9 bases and J gave up 1 base; unmatched junction bases: 2. In germline, CDR1 is SNHLY, CDR2 FYNNEI. The CDR3 is 12 residues long. CDR3 in DNA: TGTGCCAGTGACAGGGATAACTATGGCTACACCTTC. It specifies CASDRDNYGYTF.

This clonotype came up a few times. V gene TRBV20-1 combines with J gene TRBJ1-5; D is unclear. V lost 6 bases to trimming and J lost 2 bases, with 11 bases between them. Germline CDR1 reads DFQATT; CDR2 reads SNEGSKA (reference sequence). The length of the CDR3 is 13 residues. The CDR3 region has the DNA TGCAGTGCCGATTCCCGGGGCAATCAGCCCCAGCATTTT. Translating gives CSADSRGNQPQHF.

Note on this clonotype: Germline and junction disagree at one end, which may indicate a read error. CDR3 sequence (DNA): TGTGCCAGCATTAAACCGGGACTAAGGGAAAAACGGTTTTTT. It specifies CASIKPGLREKRFF. V gene TRBV6-1 combines with J gene TRBJ1-4, with D perhaps TRBD1 (5 bases). CDR3 length: 14 residues. Germline values: CDR1 MNHNS, CDR2 SASEGT.

This clonotype was found many times. The rearrangement uses TRBV11-2 and TRBJ2-1; 7 positions match TRBD2. Germline V CDR1 and CDR2: SGHAT, FQNNGV. V dropped 1 base and J dropped 7; count of bases not matched to a gene: 13. There are 17 residues in the CDR3. Here the CDR3 reads CASSLGRSSGLGNEQFF. The CDR3, as DNA: TGTGCCAGCAGCTTAGGTCGGAGTAGCGGGCTAGGGAATGAGCAGTTCTTC.

In its sample, this clonotype was seen many times. As DNA, the CDR3 is TGCGCCAGCAGCCAAGAGGGACGGGGCTGGAACACTGAAGCTTTCTTT. Protein product: CASSQEGRGWNTEAFF. The J gene is TRBJ1-1, the V gene TRBV4-1; TRBD1 is a possible D gene (5 bases). CDR3 length equals 16 residues. Trimming shortened V by 0 bases and J by 1 base, and 12 bases separated the two germline ends. In germline, CDR1 is MGHRA, CDR2 YSYEKL.

This clonotype was seen many times. The gene calls are TRBV25-1 and TRBJ2-1; D perhaps matches TRBD1 (6 bases). The CDR3 length is 15 residues. Germline lookup yields CDR1 MGHDK and CDR2 SYGVNS. V was cut by 6 bases and J by 6 bases, with 18 bases left in between. In DNA form, the CDR3 reads TGTGCCAGCAGCCGCGACAGGCTAATAGGCAATGAGCAGTTCTTC. Translated, it gives CASSRDRLIGNEQFF.

Note on this clonotype: A much larger clone is a single base away; this may be a read error. The chain employs TRBV28 and TRBJ2-4; 9 bases map to TRBD1. Near its end, the DNA agrees better with TRBJ2-7, so the J call may be wrong. Germline assignment: CDR1 MDHEN and CDR2 SYDVKM. The CDR3 spans 14 residues. CDR3 loop: CASKFTGGTYEQYF. CDR3 in DNA: TGTGCCAGCAAATTTACAGGGGGCACCTACGAGCAGTACTTC.